This TCR beta chain was profiled in a study of early T cells in non-severe SARS-CoV-2 infection. Looking at the study overall: Chains were not paired, and sequencing was done on bulk RNA from unsorted whole blood. Study-wide findings and caveats: Sequences matched to VDJdb favored anti-spike CD8 responses, while private and CD4 specificities were missed.

Individually, cDNA molecules had unique molecular identifiers attached to them. One entry per CDR3 protein, called by TCRdb with MiXCR from the 5' RACE reads. Among 43,000 or so distinct CDR3 sequences listed, about 4% were seen once. This clonotype was found a few times. Its antigen is not identified. Looked up from germline, CDR1 is SGHTA and CDR2 is FQGNSA. The CDR3 totals 19 residues. V shed 1 base and J 2 bases; nucleotides not matched to a gene: 13. This receptor was identified in an adult who was a healthcare worker with PCR-confirmed SARS-CoV-2 infection or an uninfected control (not recorded which). The genes are TRBV7-2 and TRBJ2-5; 10 bases fit TRBD2. Sequenced material: whole blood. CDR3 sequence: CASSLDFVALAGVQETQYF. In DNA form, the CDR3 reads TGTGCCAGCAGCTTAGATTTCGTTGCGCTAGCGGGGGTACAAGAGACCCAGTACTTC.